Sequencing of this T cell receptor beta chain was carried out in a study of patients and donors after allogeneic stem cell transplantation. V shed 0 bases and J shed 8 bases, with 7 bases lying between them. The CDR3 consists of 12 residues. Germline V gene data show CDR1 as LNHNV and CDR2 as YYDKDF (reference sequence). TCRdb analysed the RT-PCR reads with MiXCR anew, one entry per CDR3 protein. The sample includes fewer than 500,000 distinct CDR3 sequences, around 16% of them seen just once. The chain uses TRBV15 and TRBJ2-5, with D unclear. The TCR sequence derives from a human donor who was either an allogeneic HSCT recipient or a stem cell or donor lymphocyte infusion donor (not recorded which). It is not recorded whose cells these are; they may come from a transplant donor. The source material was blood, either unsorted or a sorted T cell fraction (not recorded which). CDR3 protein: CATSRDQNTQYF. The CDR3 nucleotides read TGTGCCACCAGCAGAGATCAGAATACCCAGTACTTC.